This entry is about one T cell receptor beta chain. The data belong to a study of a mutant IDH1 vaccine in newly diagnosed glioma. Study-wide context: Sex among treated patients split about 62% male, approximately 40% female; mean age was roughly 40 years. Patients were pretreated with radiotherapy, temozolomide, or both, mostly both.

Time point described: baseline, week 1 (first vaccination visit). As to treatment: pre-vaccination baseline after standard-of-care therapy. New WHO grade 3 or 4 astrocytomas that were IDH1-mutant and ATRX-lost had been found in donors. The assay was immunoSEQ multiplex PCR, and TCRdb's table has in-frame clones only and misses some. This sample has around 87,000 clones, with about 83% found just once. The sequence was collected from a woman between 45 and 60 years old with glioma. Sequenced material: PBMCs, taken from a glioma patient treated with radiotherapy, temozolomide or both.

In DNA form, the CDR3 reads TGTGCCAGCAGCCCCACCGGGGGACTCTACAACGTCCTGACTTTC. Protein: CASSPTGGLYNVLTF. The chain employs TRBV7-3 and TRBJ2-6; D is perhaps TRBD2 (6 bases). V lost 5 bases to trimming and J lost 9 bases, with 17 bases between them. CDR3 length: 15 amino acids. Germline V gene lookup returns CDR1 SGHTA and CDR2 FQGTGA.